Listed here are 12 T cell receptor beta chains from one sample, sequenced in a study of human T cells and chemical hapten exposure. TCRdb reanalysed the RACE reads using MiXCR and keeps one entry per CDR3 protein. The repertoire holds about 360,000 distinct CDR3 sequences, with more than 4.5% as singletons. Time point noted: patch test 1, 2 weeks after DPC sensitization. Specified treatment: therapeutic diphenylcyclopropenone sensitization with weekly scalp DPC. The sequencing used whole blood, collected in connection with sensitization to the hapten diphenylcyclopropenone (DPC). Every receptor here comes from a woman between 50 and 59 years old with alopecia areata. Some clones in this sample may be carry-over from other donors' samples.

DNA of the CDR3: TGTGCCAGCAGTCAACTAGCGGGAGTCTGGGAGCAGTACTTC. It translates to CASSQLAGVWEQYF. The chain couples TRBV6-2 or TRBV6-3 to TRBJ2-7; 11 bases match TRBD2. The germline V gene encodes CDR1 MNHEY and CDR2 SVGEGT. The CDR3 has 14 residues. V shed 5 bases and J 7 bases; nucleotides not matched to a gene: 7.

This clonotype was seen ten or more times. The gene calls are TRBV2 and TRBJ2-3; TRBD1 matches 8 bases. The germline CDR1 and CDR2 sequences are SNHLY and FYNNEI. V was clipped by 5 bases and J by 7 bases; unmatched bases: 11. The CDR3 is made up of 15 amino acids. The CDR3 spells CASSQQGTGGNTQYF. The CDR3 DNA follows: TGTGCCAGCAGTCAACAGGGGACAGGAGGGAATACGCAGTATTTT. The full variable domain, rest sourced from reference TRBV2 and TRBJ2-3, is EPEVTQTPSHQVTQMGQEVILRCVPISNHLYFYWYRQILGQKVEFLVSFYNNEISEKSEIFDDQFSVERPDGSNFTLKIRSTKLEDSAMYFCASSQQGTGGNTQYFGPGTRLTVL.

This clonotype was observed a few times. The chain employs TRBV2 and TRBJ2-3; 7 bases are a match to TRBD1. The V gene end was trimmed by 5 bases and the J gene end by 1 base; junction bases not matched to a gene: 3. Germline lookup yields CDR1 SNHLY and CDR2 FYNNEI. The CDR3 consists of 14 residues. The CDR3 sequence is CASSRDRRTDTQYF. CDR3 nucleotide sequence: TGTGCCAGCAGTAGGGACAGACGCACAGATACGCAGTATTTT.

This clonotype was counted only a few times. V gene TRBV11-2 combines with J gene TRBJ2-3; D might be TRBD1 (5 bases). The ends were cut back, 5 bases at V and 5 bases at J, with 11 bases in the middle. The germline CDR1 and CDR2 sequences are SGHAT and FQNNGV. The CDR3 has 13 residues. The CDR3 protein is CASSPIREDTQYF. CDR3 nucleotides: TGTGCCAGCAGCCCCATCAGGGAAGATACGCAGTATTTT.

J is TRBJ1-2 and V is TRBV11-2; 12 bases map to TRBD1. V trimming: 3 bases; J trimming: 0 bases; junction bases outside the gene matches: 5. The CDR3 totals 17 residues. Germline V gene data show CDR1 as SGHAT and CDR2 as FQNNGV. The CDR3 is CASSLGTGGSPNYGYTF. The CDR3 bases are TGTGCCAGCAGCTTGGGGACAGGGGGCTCACCTAACTATGGCTACACCTTC.

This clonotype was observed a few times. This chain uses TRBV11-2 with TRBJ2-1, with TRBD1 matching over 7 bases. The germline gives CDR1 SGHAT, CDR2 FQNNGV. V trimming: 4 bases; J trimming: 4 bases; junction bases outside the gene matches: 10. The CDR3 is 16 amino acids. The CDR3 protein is CASSSYRQGAYNEQFF. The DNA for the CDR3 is TGTGCCAGCAGCTCGTACCGACAGGGTGCGTACAATGAGCAGTTCTTC.

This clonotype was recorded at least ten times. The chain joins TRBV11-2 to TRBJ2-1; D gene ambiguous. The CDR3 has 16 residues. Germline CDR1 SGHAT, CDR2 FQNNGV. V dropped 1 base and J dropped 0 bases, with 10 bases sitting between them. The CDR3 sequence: CASSLGTRSSYNEQFF. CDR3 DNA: TGTGCCAGCAGCTTAGGGACCCGGAGCTCCTACAATGAGCAGTTCTTC.

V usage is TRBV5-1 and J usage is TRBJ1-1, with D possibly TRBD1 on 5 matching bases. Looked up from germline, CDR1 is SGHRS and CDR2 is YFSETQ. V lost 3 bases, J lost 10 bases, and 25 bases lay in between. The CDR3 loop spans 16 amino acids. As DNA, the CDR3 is TGCGCCAGCAGCTCGGAGGAGAGGCAGGTCGAAAGGGGAGCTTTCTTT. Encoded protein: CASSSEERQVERGAFF.

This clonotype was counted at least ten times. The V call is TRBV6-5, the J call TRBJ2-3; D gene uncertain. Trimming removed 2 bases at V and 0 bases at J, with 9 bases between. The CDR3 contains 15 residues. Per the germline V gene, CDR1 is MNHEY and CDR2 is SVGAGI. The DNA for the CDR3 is TGTGCCAGCAGTTACGGGCGAACTAGCACAGATACGCAGTATTTT. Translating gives CASSYGRTSTDTQYF.

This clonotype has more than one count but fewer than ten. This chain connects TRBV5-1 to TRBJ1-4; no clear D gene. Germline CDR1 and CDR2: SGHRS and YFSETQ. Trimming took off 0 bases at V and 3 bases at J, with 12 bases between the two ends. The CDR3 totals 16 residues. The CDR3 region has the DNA TGCGCCAGCAGCTTGGCGGGCTCTCGGTCTAATGAAAAACTGTTTTTT. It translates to CASSLAGSRSNEKLFF.

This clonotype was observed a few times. CDR3 sequence: CASSIRGNTQYF. CDR3 bases: TGTGCCAGTAGTATTAGGGGAAATACGCAGTATTTT. The chain has TRBV19 and TRBJ2-3, with D possibly matching TRBD1 (5 bases). Trimming pared 3 bases from V and 7 bases from J, leaving 8 bases between. The CDR3 length is 12 residues. Germline CDR1 is LNHDA and CDR2 is SQIVND (reference sequence).

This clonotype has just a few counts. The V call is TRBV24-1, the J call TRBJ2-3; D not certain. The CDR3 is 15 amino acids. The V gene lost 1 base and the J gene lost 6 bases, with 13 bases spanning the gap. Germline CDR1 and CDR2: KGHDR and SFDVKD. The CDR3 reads CATSDFLKTGDTQYF. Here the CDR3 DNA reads TGTGCCACCAGTGATTTCCTCAAGACCGGGGATACGCAGTATTTT.